This is a list of T cell receptor beta chains from one sample in a study of blood T cell repertoires in COVID-19. Assay used: immunoSEQ multiplex PCR; TCRdb lists only in-frame clones, some missing. The sample includes roughly 330,000 clones, 80% to 90% of them seen just once. The sample taken for sequencing was PBMCs or T cells enriched from blood (not recorded which). The source of these receptors is a young woman who had recovered from COVID-19. Both conserved end residues are part of each CDR3. D genes are given only for firm matches. Where a row states a size, it is once, few, many or the class of an expanded clone; other rows omit it.

D	V	size	J	CDR3	DNA
NA	TRBV30	once	TRBJ2-7	CAWSRETYEQYF	TGTGCCTGGAGTCGGGAGACCTACGAGCAGTACTTC
TRBD1	TRBV28	NA	TRBJ2-3	CASSTQGAPSDTQYF	TGTGCCAGCAGCACACAGGGGGCCCCTTCCGATACGCAGTATTTT
TRBD1	TRBV5-1	NA	TRBJ1-3	CASKEGATGNTIYF	TGCGCCAGCAAGGAGGGGGCGACTGGAAACACCATATATTTT
NA	TRBV5-1	NA	TRBJ1-2	CASSSAPGTRGTGYTF	TGCGCCAGCAGCTCCGCACCAGGGACGAGGGGGACTGGCTACACCTTC
TRBD1	TRBV7-9	NA	TRBJ1-1	CASSRTGDWGEAFF	TGTGCCAGCAGCCGGACAGGGGATTGGGGAGAAGCTTTCTTT
TRBD1	TRBV7-3	NA	TRBJ1-6	CASSSGTADNSPLHF	TGTGCCAGCAGCTCCGGGACAGCCGATAATTCACCCCTCCACTTT
NA	TRBV10-2	NA	TRBJ1-1	CASSDSSTGNTEAFF	TGCGCCAGCAGCGATTCTTCAACAGGGAACACTGAAGCTTTCTTT
NA	TRBV5-1	NA	TRBJ1-2	CASSLTMGGYTF	TGCGCCAGCAGCTTGACGATGGGCGGCTACACCTTC
NA	TRBV3-1/TRBV3-2	NA	TRBJ2-2	CASSQGGVRDTGELFF	TGTGCCAGCAGCCAAGGGGGAGTTAGAGACACCGGGGAGCTGTTTTTT
TRBD1	TRBV28	NA	TRBJ2-4	CASSSGTVSSNIQYF	TGTGCCAGCAGTTCTGGGACAGTAAGTTCAAACATTCAGTACTTC
NA	TRBV4-1	NA	TRBJ2-1	CASSQGAPTFYNEQFF	TGCGCCAGCAGCCAAGGAGCCCCGACTTTTTACAATGAGCAGTTCTTC
TRBD1	TRBV6-5	NA	TRBJ1-3	CASSPGDSTGNTIYF	TGTGCCAGCAGTCCTGGGGACAGCACTGGAAACACCATATATTTT
TRBD1	TRBV7-9	once	TRBJ1-2	CASSPLTGEKIYGYTF	TGTGCCAGCAGCCCGCTAACAGGGGAGAAGATCTATGGCTACACCTTC
TRBD1	TRBV28	NA	TRBJ1-2	CASGDRNYGYTF	TGTGCCAGCGGGGACAGAAACTATGGCTACACCTTC
TRBD2	TRBV30	NA	TRBJ2-7	CAWSLAGGGTYEQYF	TGTGCCTGGAGTCTCGCGGGGGGCGGCACCTACGAGCAGTACTTC
NA	TRBV2	NA	TRBJ1-6	CARGGAQNSPLHF	TGTGCCCGCGGGGGGGCCCAAAATTCACCCCTCCACTTT
TRBD2	TRBV6-1	few	TRBJ2-1	CASSESLAGPPYNEQFF	TGTGCCAGCAGTGAAAGTCTAGCGGGGCCCCCTTACAATGAGCAGTTCTTC
TRBD1	TRBV28	NA	TRBJ1-5	CASSLPDRVGQPQHF	TGTGCCAGCAGTTTACCCGACAGGGTCGGTCAGCCCCAGCATTTT
NA	TRBV12-3/TRBV12-4	NA	TRBJ1-1	CASGFLVDSEAFF	TGTGCCAGCGGTTTCCTCGTGGACTCTGAAGCTTTCTTT
NA	TRBV27	NA	TRBJ2-3	CASRRQSTDTQYF	TGTGCCAGCAGAAGACAGAGCACAGATACGCAGTATTTT
TRBD1	TRBV4-1	NA	TRBJ2-4	CASSQRHRGLENIQYF	TGCGCCAGCAGCCAAAGACACAGGGGGCTGGAAAACATTCAGTACTTC
NA	TRBV20-1	NA	TRBJ2-1	CSASRGPSYNEQFF	TGCAGTGCTAGTCGAGGGCCCTCCTACAATGAGCAGTTCTTC
TRBD2	TRBV4-2	NA	TRBJ2-7	CASSQGAGVIYEQYF	TGTGCCAGCAGCCAAGGCGCGGGAGTCATATACGAGCAGTACTTC
TRBD2	TRBV6-5	NA	TRBJ2-3	CASRSGTSGIDTQYF	TGTGCCAGCAGATCCGGGACTAGCGGGATTGATACGCAGTATTTT
TRBD1	TRBV30	NA	TRBJ2-5	CAWRRTGPQETQYF	TGTGCCTGGAGGCGGACAGGACCACAAGAGACCCAGTACTTC
NA	TRBV3-1/TRBV3-2	NA	TRBJ1-1	CASSPQDMNTEAFF	TGTGCCAGCAGTCCGCAGGACATGAACACTGAAGCTTTCTTT
NA	TRBV5-1	NA	TRBJ1-2	CASSLYPNDRSGYGYTF	TGCGCCAGCAGCTTGTACCCCAACGACAGATCCGGCTATGGCTACACCTTC
TRBD1	TRBV7-3	NA	TRBJ1-6	CASSSGTGNSPLHF	TGTGCCAGCAGCTCCGGGACAGGGAATTCACCCCTCCACTTT
NA	TRBV5-1	NA	TRBJ2-7	CASSKTGYSYEQYF	TGCGCCAGCAGTAAAACGGGGTACTCCTACGAGCAGTACTTC
TRBD2	TRBV15	NA	TRBJ2-1	CATSRDPTSGSLNEQFF	TGTGCCACCAGCAGAGATCCGACTAGCGGATCCCTCAATGAGCAGTTCTTC
TRBD2	TRBV30	NA	TRBJ2-5	CAWSGGTRGETQYF	TGTGCCTGGAGTGGAGGGACTAGGGGAGAGACCCAGTACTTC
TRBD1	TRBV7-2	NA	TRBJ1-2	CASSPPGTGTPYTF	TGTGCCAGCAGCCCGCCCGGGACAGGGACTCCCTACACCTTC
TRBD2	TRBV2	few	TRBJ2-5	CASSDREGRKTQYF	TGTGCCAGCAGTGACCGGGAGGGCCGAAAGACCCAGTACTTC
NA	TRBV27	few	TRBJ1-2	CASSPSIRDLPFLNYGYTF	TGTGCCAGCAGTCCCTCGATCCGGGACTTACCATTTCTTAACTATGGCTACACCTTC
NA	TRBV27	NA	TRBJ1-5	CASSLSGHGDSINQPQHF	TGTGCCAGCAGTTTATCCGGACACGGAGATTCCATTAATCAGCCCCAGCATTTT
NA	TRBV11-2	NA	TRBJ2-2	CASSFPTGNTGELFF	TGTGCCAGCAGCTTTCCAACAGGGAACACCGGGGAGCTGTTTTTT
NA	TRBV2	NA	TRBJ2-2	CARKGGGETGELFF	TGTGCCAGGAAGGGGGGAGGGGAGACCGGGGAGCTGTTTTTT
TRBD2	TRBV24-1	NA	TRBJ2-3	CATSGLGEGSLTDTQYF	TGTGCCACCAGTGGCCTTGGGGAGGGCTCACTCACAGATACGCAGTATTTT
TRBD1	TRBV6-5	NA	TRBJ2-7	CASRPTGVTYEQYF	TGTGCCAGCAGGCCTACAGGGGTTACCTACGAGCAGTACTTC
TRBD2	TRBV3-1/TRBV3-2	NA	TRBJ2-7	CASSPRGTLSYEQYF	TGTGCCAGCAGCCCGCGGGGGACTCTGTCCTACGAGCAGTACTTC
NA	TRBV5-1	NA	TRBJ2-5	CASSVGQYQETQYF	TGCGCCAGCAGCGTCGGACAGTACCAAGAGACCCAGTACTTC
TRBD1	TRBV2	NA	TRBJ1-1	CASSGRDRATEAFF	TGTGCCAGCAGTGGCCGGGACAGGGCCACTGAAGCTTTCTTT
NA	TRBV2	NA	TRBJ2-3	CASSGNRLDSDTQYF	TGTGCCAGCAGTGGGAACCGACTAGATTCAGATACGCAGTATTTT
NA	TRBV5-1	NA	TRBJ1-1	CASSLAQMNTEAFF	TGCGCCAGCAGCTTGGCTCAGATGAACACTGAAGCTTTCTTT
NA	TRBV10-3	NA	TRBJ2-2	CAISDPGVTTGELFF	TGTGCCATCAGTGACCCAGGGGTTACCACCGGGGAGCTGTTTTTT
TRBD1	TRBV6-1	NA	TRBJ1-2	CASSEDRGNGYTF	TGTGCCAGCAGTGAGGACAGGGGAAATGGCTACACCTTC
NA	TRBV7-8	NA	TRBJ2-1	CASSFSGVPYNEQFF	TGTGCCAGCAGCTTCTCAGGGGTCCCCTACAATGAGCAGTTCTTC
TRBD1	TRBV7-9	NA	TRBJ1-1	CASSLQQGASTEAFF	TGTGCCAGCAGCTTACAGCAGGGGGCGAGCACTGAAGCTTTCTTT
TRBD2	TRBV30	NA	TRBJ2-2	CAWSTLGGMVGELFF	TGTGCCTGGTCTACCTTGGGGGGGATGGTCGGGGAGCTGTTTTTT
NA	TRBV3-1/TRBV3-2	NA	TRBJ2-3	CASSQDLPTTDTQYF	TGTGCCAGCAGCCAAGACCTACCCACCACAGATACGCAGTATTTT
NA	TRBV12-3/TRBV12-4	NA	TRBJ2-3	CASSVQGPDTQYF	TGTGCCAGCAGCGTTCAGGGGCCAGATACGCAGTATTTT
TRBD1	TRBV19	NA	TRBJ2-2	CASSTATGGIHTGELFF	TGTGCCAGTAGTACCGCGACAGGGGGAATTCACACCGGGGAGCTGTTTTTT
NA	TRBV11-3	NA	TRBJ2-1	CASSSAGAPQFF	TGTGCCAGCAGCTCCGCAGGGGCCCCACAGTTCTTC
NA	TRBV10-1	once	TRBJ2-7	CASSYSREFYEQYF	TGCGCCAGCAGTTACAGCAGGGAATTCTACGAGCAGTACTTC
NA	TRBV28	NA	TRBJ1-3	CASSLFRGDSGNTIYF	TGTGCCAGCAGTTTATTTCGGGGTGACTCTGGAAACACCATATATTTT